These 4 T cell receptor beta chains were all obtained from the same sample, sequenced in a study of T cells after yellow fever vaccination. From the 5' RACE reads, TCRdb called clonotypes with MiXCR, one entry per CDR3 protein. The sample carries under 40,000 distinct CDR3 sequences, less than 8% recorded once. Specimen: PBMCs, either bulk or a sorted T-cell subset (CD4+, CD8+, memory, or dextramer-sorted; not recorded which), collected on the day of the first yellow fever vaccination. These receptors were collected from a young man who received the YFV17D yellow fever vaccine.

This clonotype was seen at least ten times. The V call is TRBV6-2 or TRBV6-3, the J call TRBJ1-5; D is unclear. This CDR3 is built from 14 residues. Deletions cut 0 bases from V and 7 bases from J, with 10 bases between. Per the germline V gene, CDR1 is MNHEY and CDR2 is SVGEGT. The CDR3 DNA reads TGTGCCAGCAGTTACTCGCAGGCCGTACAGCCCCAGCATTTT. Residues: CASSYSQAVQPQHF.

This clonotype was seen repeatedly, ten times or more. Here the CDR3 reads CASSQDIGDYEQYF. In nucleotides, the CDR3 is TGCGCCAGCAGCCAAGATATCGGGGACTACGAGCAGTACTTC. The genes are TRBV4-3 and TRBJ2-7; D might be TRBD2 (5 bases). Germline values: CDR1 LGHNA, CDR2 YSLEER. Trimming took 0 bases from V and 3 from J, leaving 9 bases between them. The CDR3 is 14 amino acids.

The chain links TRBV5-4 to TRBJ1-5; D remains unclear. This CDR3 has 15 residues. Trimming shortened V by 0 bases and J by 4 bases, and 11 bases separated the two germline ends. Germline values: CDR1 SGHNT, CDR2 YYREEE (reference sequence). CDR3 region: CASSLGTEQNQPQHF. The CDR3 region has the DNA TGTGCCAGCAGCTTGGGGACGGAACAAAATCAGCCCCAGCATTTT.

This clonotype was seen many times. The V call is TRBV29-1, the J call TRBJ1-2, with 9 bases matching TRBD1. V lost 7 bases and J lost 0; bases outside the gene matches: 6. CDR3 size: 14 residues. Germline CDR1 is SQVTM and CDR2 is ANQGSEA. The CDR3 region has the DNA TGCAGCGCCCAGACAGGGGGGACTAACTATGGCTACACCTTC. Amino acid sequence: CSAQTGGTNYGYTF. The variable domain in full, completed from reference TRBV29-1 and TRBJ1-2, reads SAVISQKPSRDICQRGTSLTIQCQVDSQVTMMFWYRQQPGQSLTLIATANQGSEATYESGFVIDKFPISRPNLTFSTLTVSNMSPEDSSIYLCSAQTGGTNYGYTFGSGTRLTVV.